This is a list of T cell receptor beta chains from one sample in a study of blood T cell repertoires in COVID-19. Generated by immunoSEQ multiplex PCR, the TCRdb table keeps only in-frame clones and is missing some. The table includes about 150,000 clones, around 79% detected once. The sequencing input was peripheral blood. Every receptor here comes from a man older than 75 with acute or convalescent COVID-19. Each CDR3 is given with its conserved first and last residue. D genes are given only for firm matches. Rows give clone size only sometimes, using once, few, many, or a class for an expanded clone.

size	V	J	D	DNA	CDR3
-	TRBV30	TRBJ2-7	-	TGTGCCTGGATCCCAGACAGTTCCTACGAGCAGTACTTC	CAWIPDSSYEQYF
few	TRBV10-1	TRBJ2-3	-	TGCGCCAGCAGTGAGTCCCAGGCAGATACGCAGTATTTT	CASSESQADTQYF
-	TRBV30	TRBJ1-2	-	TGTGCCTGGGCGAAAGACGACTCGGGGGGATCCGCTAACTATGGCTACACCTTC	CAWAKDDSGGSANYGYTF
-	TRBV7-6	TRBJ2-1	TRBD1	TGTGCCAGCAGCTCCGGGACAGGGGGCGGGAATGAGCAGTTCTTC	CASSSGTGGGNEQFF
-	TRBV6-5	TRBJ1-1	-	TGTGCCAGCATTTCGGTGAACACTGAAGCTTTCTTT	CASISVNTEAFF
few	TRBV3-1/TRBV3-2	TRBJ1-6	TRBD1	TGTGCCAGCAGCCAACCCAGGGGGCGCGTATCACCCCTCCACTTT	CASSQPRGRVSPLHF
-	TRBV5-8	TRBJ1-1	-	TGTGCCAGCAGCATAACCTGGACAGTACGAACTGAAGCTTTCTTT	CASSITWTVRTEAFF
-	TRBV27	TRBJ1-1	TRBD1	TGTGCCAGCAGTTCGAGAGGACAGGGGTTCTTCGACACTGAAGCTTTCTTT	CASSSRGQGFFDTEAFF
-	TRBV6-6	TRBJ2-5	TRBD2	TGTGCCAGCAGAGGACTAGAAGAGACCCAGTACTTC	CASRGLEETQYF
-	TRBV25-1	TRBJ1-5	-	TGTGCCAGCAGTGAAGCGATGAGCAATCAGCCCCAGCATTTT	CASSEAMSNQPQHF
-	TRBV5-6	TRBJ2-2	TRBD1	TGTGCCAGCAGCCCCTTGGACAGGACGAACACCGGGGAGCTGTTTTTT	CASSPLDRTNTGELFF
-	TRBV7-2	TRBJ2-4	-	TGTGCCAGCAGCTCAGGGGGGACGGTAAACATTCAGTACTTC	CASSSGGTVNIQYF
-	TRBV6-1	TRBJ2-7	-	TGTGCCAGCAGACACGGGGACGAGCAGTACTTC	CASRHGDEQYF
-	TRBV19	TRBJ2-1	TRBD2	TGTGCCAGTTCGGGGGGGCGTTACAATGAGCAGTTCTTC	CASSGGRYNEQFF
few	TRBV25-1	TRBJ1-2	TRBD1	TGTGCCAGCAGTGGCCCAGGGGGCCACAATTATGGCTACACCTTC	CASSGPGGHNYGYTF
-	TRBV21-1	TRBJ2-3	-	TGTGCCAGCAGCGCGGGACTAGCGGGGGGGCCAGGCACAGATACGCAGTATTTT	CASSAGLAGGPGTDTQYF
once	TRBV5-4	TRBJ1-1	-	TGTGCCAGCAGCGCTGGGGCCGGGCGCTTGAACACTGAAGCTTTCTTT	CASSAGAGRLNTEAFF
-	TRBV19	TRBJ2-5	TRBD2	TGTGCCAGTAGTATAGGACTAGCGGGGCACGCGGGGGAGACCCAGTACTTC	CASSIGLAGHAGETQYF
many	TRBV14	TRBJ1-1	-	TGTGCCAGCAGCCGAATGAGCGTCGCAGCTGAAGCTTTCTTT	CASSRMSVAAEAFF
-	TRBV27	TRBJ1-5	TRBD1	TGTGCCAGCAGCTCGCGCCCGGGACAGGCCCCGCCGTTAGGCAATCAGCCCCAGCATTTT	CASSSRPGQAPPLGNQPQHF
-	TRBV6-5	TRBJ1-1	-	TGTGCCAGCAGTTACTCCGGGGGACGGAGCACTGAAGCTTTCTTT	CASSYSGGRSTEAFF
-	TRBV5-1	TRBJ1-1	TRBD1	TGCGCCAGCAGCTCCTCGACAGGGGTGATGAACACTGAAGCTTTCTTT	CASSSSTGVMNTEAFF
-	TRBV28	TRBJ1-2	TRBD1	TGTGCCGCGGACAGGGGGGTTGGCTACACCTTC	CAADRGVGYTF
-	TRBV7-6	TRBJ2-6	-	TGTGCCAGCAGCTTCGTCGGACCGAACGCGGGCAACGTCCTGACTTTC	CASSFVGPNAGNVLTF
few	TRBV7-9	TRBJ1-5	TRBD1	TGTGCCAGCAGCTTAGGGACAGGGATGCATCAGCCCCAGCATTTT	CASSLGTGMHQPQHF
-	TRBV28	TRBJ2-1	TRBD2	TGTGCCAGCAGTTTTGCGACTAGCGGGGGGAGGTACAATGAGCAGTTCTTC	CASSFATSGGRYNEQFF
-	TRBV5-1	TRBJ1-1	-	TGCGCCAGCAGCTCATACAGGGACGGCACTGAAGCTTTCTTT	CASSSYRDGTEAFF
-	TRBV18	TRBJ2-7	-	TGTGCCAGCTCACCACTTCAGTCGTCCTACGAGCAGTACTTC	CASSPLQSSYEQYF
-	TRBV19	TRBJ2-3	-	TGTGCCAGCTCTTTATCTCTAGGAAACACAGATACGCAGTATTTT	CASSLSLGNTDTQYF
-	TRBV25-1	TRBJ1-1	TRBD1	TGTGCCAGCAGTGGGCTTAACGGACAGGGGAACACTGAAGCTTTCTTT	CASSGLNGQGNTEAFF
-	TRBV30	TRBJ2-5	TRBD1	TGTGCCTGGAGTGCAGGGGGCCGGGAAAGAGAGACCCAGTACTTC	CAWSAGGRERETQYF
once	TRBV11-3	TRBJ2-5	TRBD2	TGTGCCAGCAGCTTAACAGCGACGGGGGGGACCCAGTACTTC	CASSLTATGGTQYF
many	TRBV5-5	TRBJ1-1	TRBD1	TGTGCCAGCAGCTACGGACAGGTGGGGAACACTGAAGCTTTCTTT	CASSYGQVGNTEAFF
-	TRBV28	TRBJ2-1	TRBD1	TGTGCCAGCAGTCCGCCGGGACAGGGGACGGATGAGCAGTTCTTC	CASSPPGQGTDEQFF
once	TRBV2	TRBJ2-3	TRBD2	TGTGCCAGCAGCCTAGGACTAGCGGGGCTGACAGATACGCAGTATTTT	CASSLGLAGLTDTQYF
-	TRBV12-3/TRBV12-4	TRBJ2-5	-	TGTGCCAGCAGTTTAACAGAGAAGGAGACCCAGTACTTC	CASSLTEKETQYF
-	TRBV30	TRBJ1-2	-	TGTGCCTGGAGCGCAACAGGGTTCGCCCAAGGCTACACCTTC	CAWSATGFAQGYTF
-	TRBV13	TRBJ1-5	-	TGTGCCAGCAGCTCCGACCGCGGACCCCAGCATTTT	CASSSDRGPQHF
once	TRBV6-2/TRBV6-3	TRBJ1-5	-	TGTGCCAGCAGTTACTACATAGGGGGCAATCAGCCCCAGCATTTT	CASSYYIGGNQPQHF
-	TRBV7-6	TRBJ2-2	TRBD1	TGTGCCAGCAGCTTGGAGACAGGGCCGGACACCGGGGAGCTGTTTTTT	CASSLETGPDTGELFF
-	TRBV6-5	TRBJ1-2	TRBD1	TGTGCCAGCAGGACAGGGGCCTATGGCTACACCTTC	CASRTGAYGYTF
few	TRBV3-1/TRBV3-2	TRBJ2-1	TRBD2	TGTGCCAGCAACCTAGCGGGGGGGCCGCCGTTCTTC	CASNLAGGPPFF
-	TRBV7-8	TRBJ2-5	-	TGTGCCAGCAGCTTAGAGGCCCGGAGGGAGACCCAGTACTTC	CASSLEARRETQYF
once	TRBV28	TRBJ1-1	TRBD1	TGTGCCAGCAGTCCAGGGGGCTCGATCACTGAAGCTTTCTTT	CASSPGGSITEAFF
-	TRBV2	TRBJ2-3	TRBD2	TGTGCCAGCAGTGACTTCCAGGGTCTAGCGGGGAGTAGCACAGATACGCAGTATTTT	CASSDFQGLAGSSTDTQYF
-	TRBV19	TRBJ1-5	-	TGTGCCAGTAGCCAAAACCTCGGGGACAATCAGCCCCAGCATTTT	CASSQNLGDNQPQHF
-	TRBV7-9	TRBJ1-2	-	TGTGCCAGCAGCTTATTCGGGGGGGGCCTTCCCTATGGCTACACCTTC	CASSLFGGGLPYGYTF
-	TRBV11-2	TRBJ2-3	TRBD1	TGTGCCAGCAGCTTTTCACAGGGGGATACGCAGTATTTT	CASSFSQGDTQYF
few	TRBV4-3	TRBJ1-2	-	TGCGCCAGCAGCCCGTCGCAGGGATATGGTGGCTACACCTTC	CASSPSQGYGGYTF
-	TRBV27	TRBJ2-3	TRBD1	TGTGCCAGCAGTTCACCTCGGACAGGGATCAGCACAGATACGCAGTATTTT	CASSSPRTGISTDTQYF
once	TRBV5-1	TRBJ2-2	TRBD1	TGCGCCAGCAGCGACGGGACAGTAAGCACCGGGGAGCTGTTTTTT	CASSDGTVSTGELFF
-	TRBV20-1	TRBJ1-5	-	TGCAGTGCTGGTGCGGGAGCCCGGCCCCAGCATTTT	CSAGAGARPQHF
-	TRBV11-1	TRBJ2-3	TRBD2	TGTGCCAGCAGCCGTGGGACTAGCGGGAACACAGATACGCAGTATTTT	CASSRGTSGNTDTQYF
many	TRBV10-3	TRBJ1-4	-	TGTGCCATCAGTGAGCCCGGGAGGGGTCGGACGTCTCGCGAAAAACTGTTTTTT	CAISEPGRGRTSREKLFF